The 17 T cell receptor beta chains below come from one sample, sequenced in a study of shared clonotypes between healthy human individuals. Clones were read by immunoSEQ multiplex PCR, and TCRdb kept only the in-frame ones, dropping some. The sample lists hundreds of thousands of clones, 74% occurring once. Sequencing input: memory CD4+ T cells sorted from blood. The sample's subset: CD45RA-negative fraction. The receptors originated from a woman between 25 and 40 years old in good health.

V gene TRBV5-1 combines with J gene TRBJ2-1; 9 positions match TRBD2. The CDR3 has 13 residues. Losses at the gene ends were 5 bases for V and 6 bases for J; bases not matched to a gene: 3. Germline V gene lookup returns CDR1 SGHRS and CDR2 YFSETQ. CDR3 sequence reads: CASRSLAGNEQFF. CDR3 in DNA: TGCGCCAGCAGATCACTAGCGGGCAATGAGCAGTTCTTC.

The chain is built from TRBV7-9 and TRBJ2-5; 12 positions match TRBD2. With the DNA end fitting TRBJ2-7 better, the J assignment may be wrong. This CDR3 is built from 15 residues. The germline V gene encodes CDR1 SEHNR and CDR2 FQNEAQ (reference sequence). CDR3: CASSPKLAGGYEQYF. As DNA, the CDR3 is TGTGCCAGCAGCCCAAAACTAGCGGGGGGCTACGAGCAGTACTTC.

As regards this clone: A much larger clone lies one base from this, so it may be a read error. The identical CDR3 is also encoded by other nucleotide sequences in the sample. V gene TRBV11-2 combines with J gene TRBJ2-3; D is ambiguous. The germline CDR1 and CDR2 sequences are SGHAT and FQNNGV. Trimming cost V 5 bases and J 0 bases, with 3 bases left between them. There are 12 residues in the CDR3. In nucleotides, the CDR3 is TGTGCCAGCAGCCCTAGCACAGATACGCAGTATTTT. Translated: CASSPSTDTQYF.

This clone has a count of ten or more. This chain links TRBV27 with TRBJ1-2, with D possibly TRBD1 on 5 matching bases. The CDR3 has 15 amino acids. Germline V lookup: CDR1 MNHEY, CDR2 SMNVEV (reference sequence). The V end lost 7 bases, the J end lost 6 bases, and 21 bases lay between the germline ends. This chain's CDR3 is CASTNQGRRGHGYTF. In nucleotides, the CDR3 is TGTGCCAGCACGAATCAGGGCAGGCGAGGGCATGGCTACACCTTC.

The V call is TRBV18, the J call TRBJ1-2, with D tentatively TRBD1 (5 bases). The CDR3 is made up of 13 amino acids. The V gene lost 5 bases and the J gene lost 8 bases, with 15 bases spanning the gap. CDR1 and CDR2 (germline): KGHSH, LQKENI. CDR3 sequence reads: CASSAGARGGYTF. CDR3 bases: TGTGCCAGCTCAGCCGGGGCCCGGGGGGGCTACACCTTC.

The chain recombines TRBV2 with TRBJ2-1; D not certain. The V gene's germline CDR1 is SNHLY and CDR2 FYNNEI. Trimming removed 7 bases from V and 0 bases from J, with 13 bases in between. The CDR3 spans 15 residues. CDR3 sequence reads: CASMQSSRSYNEQFF. CDR3 DNA: TGTGCCAGCATGCAGAGCTCCCGCTCCTACAATGAGCAGTTCTTC.

This chain links TRBV6-1 with TRBJ1-1; no firm D call. V was cut by 2 bases and J by 1 base, with 8 bases left in between. The CDR3 is 14 residues long. Germline assignment: CDR1 MNHNS and CDR2 SASEGT. The CDR3 spells CASSEQRGNTEAFF. In DNA, the CDR3 is TGTGCCAGCAGTGAACAGCGAGGGAACACTGAAGCTTTCTTT.

This chain links TRBV5-1 with TRBJ2-5; 9 bases fit TRBD1. The germline V gene encodes CDR1 SGHRS and CDR2 YFSETQ. This CDR3 has 15 amino acids. V was pared by 0 bases and J by 5 bases, with 5 bases of the junction left unmatched. The CDR3 sequence is CASSLVGTGRETQYF. The CDR3 nucleotides read TGCGCCAGCAGCTTGGTGGGGACAGGGCGTGAGACCCAGTACTTC.

As concerns this clone: This sample also contains other DNA sequences that code for the same CDR3. The CDR3 is CASSYSLAGPYEQYF. The CDR3 coding sequence is TGTGCCAGCAGTTACTCTCTAGCGGGACCCTACGAGCAGTACTTC. The chain combines TRBV6-5 with TRBJ2-7; 9 positions match TRBD2. The junction had 2 bases not matched to a gene; V was cut back by 0 bases and J by 2 bases. The CDR3 is 15 residues long. Germline CDR1 MNHEY, CDR2 SVGAGI.

V and J are TRBV18 and TRBJ2-7; no clear D gene. V lost 2 bases and J lost 0, with 20 bases in between. CDR3 length equals 18 residues. CDR1 is KGHSH and CDR2 is LQKENI in the germline V gene. Here the CDR3 DNA reads TGTGCCAGCTCACCAAACTTTTCCTCTGGCCCCAGCTCCTACGAGCAGTACTTC. Its translation: CASSPNFSSGPSSYEQYF.

This clone was counted between two and nine times. Other DNA sequences within the sample encode an identical CDR3. The CDR3 loop is CASSPGNYEQYF. The DNA for the CDR3 is TGTGCCAGCAGTCCGGGGAACTACGAGCAGTACTTC. This chain uses TRBV6-6 with TRBJ2-7, with D possibly TRBD2 on 5 matching bases. Germline lookup yields CDR1 MNHNY and CDR2 SVGAGI (reference sequence). The germline V and J ends were trimmed by 5 bases and 3 bases, with 8 bases remaining between them. This CDR3 region has 12 residues.

The V call is TRBV28, the J call TRBJ2-1; D possibly uses TRBD1 or TRBD2 (5 bases each). V lost 11 bases to trimming and J lost 5 bases, with 16 bases between them. The CDR3 loop spans 13 amino acids. In germline, CDR1 is MDHEN, CDR2 SYDVKM. Here the CDR3 reads CAARDPLNNEQFF. The CDR3, as DNA: TGTGCCGCGAGGGACCCACTAAACAATGAGCAGTTCTTC. The whole variable domain, remainder taken from reference TRBV28 and TRBJ2-1, is DVKVTQSSRYLVKRTGEKVFLECVQDMDHENMFWYRQDPGLGLRLIYFSYDVKMKEKGDIPEGYSVSREKKERFSLILESASTNQTSMYLCAARDPLNNEQFFGPGTRLTVL.

Ten or more counts support this clone. The sample holds other DNA sequences that translate to the same CDR3. The chain uses TRBV6-5 and TRBJ2-1, with D possibly TRBD1 on 5 matching bases. This CDR3 comprises 15 residues. Trimming took off 6 bases at V and 1 base at J, with 13 bases between the two ends. Germline V CDR1 and CDR2: MNHEY, SVGAGI. The CDR3 sequence: CASSLSSGSYNEQFF. The CDR3 DNA follows: TGTGCCAGCAGCCTCAGCTCAGGGTCCTACAATGAGCAGTTCTTC.

This chain links TRBV6-5 with TRBJ1-1, with TRBD1 identical over 7 bases. J gave up 6 bases and V 6 bases, and 7 bases lay outside the gene matches. Germline V gene sequence: CDR1 MNHEY, CDR2 SVGAGI. The length of the CDR3 is 13 residues. CDR3 sequence (DNA): TGTGCCAGCAGATTACAGGGGATCGCTGAAGCTTTCTTT. This translates into CASRLQGIAEAFF.

J is TRBJ2-1 and V is TRBV10-2, with 14 bases lining up with TRBD2. The CDR3 sequence is 16 residues long. Unmatched junction bases numbered 6, after V lost 4 bases and J lost 7 bases. Germline V gene data show CDR1 as WSHSY and CDR2 as SAAADI. The CDR3 loop reads CASSGGGLAGANEQFF. In DNA form, the CDR3 reads TGCGCCAGCAGTGGGGGGGGACTAGCGGGAGCAAATGAGCAGTTCTTC.

This clone was observed a few times. The gene calls are TRBV30 and TRBJ1-3; tentatively, D is TRBD1 (5 bases). V dropped 4 bases and J dropped 6 bases, with 10 bases sitting between them. The germline V gene encodes CDR1 GTSNPN and CDR2 SVGIG (reference sequence). The length of the CDR3 is 12 residues. This CDR3 reads CAWIDRLNTIYF. Here the CDR3 DNA reads TGTGCCTGGATTGACAGACTAAACACCATATATTTT.

The CDR3 DNA sequence: TGTGCCAGCAGTGATCGACTAGCGGGACTTGCCTACAATGAGCAGTTCTTC. This translates into CASSDRLAGLAYNEQFF. V and J are TRBV25-1 and TRBJ2-1; 11 bases are shared with TRBD2. Trimming cost V 3 bases and J 2 bases; bases outside gene matches: 6. Germline V lookup: CDR1 MGHDK, CDR2 SYGVNS. The CDR3 has 17 amino acids.